Shown below are 17 T cell receptor beta chains from a single sample sequenced in a study of T cells in Graves' hyperthyroidism and ophthalmopathy. Using RNA transcripts as the source, TCR beta CDR3 regions were amplified. The primer set for the first-round RT-PCR of the TCR CDR3 was HTBI. TCRdb used MiXCR to reprocess the multiplex PCR reads, holding one entry per CDR3 protein. The sample lists over 200,000 distinct CDR3 sequences; approximately 17% were seen once. Sequencing was done on a sample of blood. The receptors shown here come from a man in his fifties or sixties with Graves' hyperthyroidism.

This clonotype came up many times. The V and J genes are TRBV15 and TRBJ1-1; 8 positions agree with TRBD1. V dropped 0 bases and J dropped 9; count of bases not matched to a gene: 6. This CDR3 is 14 amino acids long. The germline V gene encodes CDR1 LNHNV and CDR2 YYDKDF (reference sequence). The CDR3 here is CATSREDRGGQAFF. CDR3 DNA: TGTGCCACCAGCAGAGAAGACAGGGGAGGACAAGCTTTCTTT.

The table lists this clonotype with many counts. This chain connects TRBV5-5 to TRBJ2-1; 8 bases align to TRBD2. This CDR3 contains 20 residues. The trim removed 2 bases at V and 0 bases at J, leaving 16 bases unmatched. Germline lookup yields CDR1 SGHKS and CDR2 YYEKEE (reference sequence). In DNA form, the CDR3 reads TGTGCCAGCAGCTTCCGGACTAGCCAAACACATACGAGCTCCTACAATGAGCAGTTCTTC. The encoded protein is CASSFRTSQTHTSSYNEQFF.

This clonotype has at least ten counts. The chain combines TRBV2 with TRBJ2-5; 7 bases fit TRBD2. This CDR3 is built from 15 residues. Trimming at V came to 3 bases and at J to 1 base, leaving 5 bases not matched to a gene. Germline V lookup: CDR1 SNHLY, CDR2 FYNNEI. As DNA, the CDR3 is TGTGCCAGCAGTGACCGGGACTACACCCAAGAGACCCAGTACTTC. This gives the protein CASSDRDYTQETQYF.

The CDR3 DNA follows: TGTGCCAGCAGATATAGCCTAGCGGCCTACAATGAGCAGTTCTTC. Its translation is CASRYSLAAYNEQFF. The V gene is TRBV6-1, the J gene TRBJ2-1; 7 bases map to TRBD2. Germline CDR1 and CDR2: MNHNS and SASEGT. The CDR3 consists of 15 residues. V lost 6 bases, J lost 2 bases, and 7 bases stayed unmatched.

The V and J genes are TRBV6-5 and TRBJ1-2; no reliable D call. The CDR3 is 12 amino acids. Germline V gene data show CDR1 as MNHEY and CDR2 as SVGAGI. Trimming left V 4 bases short and J 4 bases short, with 7 bases between. The CDR3 protein is CASSSLLYGYTF. CDR3 in DNA: TGTGCCAGCAGTTCCTTACTCTATGGCTACACCTTC.

This clonotype was detected a few times. CDR3 sequence: CSARVIQGYGYTF. DNA of the CDR3: TGCAGTGCTAGAGTAATACAGGGCTATGGCTACACCTTC. The chain recombines TRBV20-1 with TRBJ1-2; possible D gene TRBD1, 6 bases. This CDR3 comprises 13 residues. The germline CDR1 and CDR2 sequences are DFQATT and SNEGSKA (reference sequence). V lost 1 base and J lost 4, with 10 bases in between.

In its sample, this clonotype was seen many times. The chain couples TRBV5-1 to TRBJ1-2; TRBD1 might be the D (5 bases). This CDR3 is 15 amino acids long. CDR1 SGHRS and CDR2 YFSETQ come from the germline V gene. Trimming took 0 bases from V and 7 from J, leaving 16 bases between them. The chain's CDR3 is CASSLDDSGALGYTF. CDR3 coding DNA: TGCGCCAGCAGCTTGGACGACAGCGGGGCGCTTGGCTACACCTTC.

This clonotype was counted ten times or more. CDR3 residues: CASSSGLAGAEQFF. DNA for the CDR3: TGTGCCAGCAGCTCGGGACTAGCGGGAGCTGAGCAGTTCTTC. The chain recombines TRBV7-3 with TRBJ2-1; 14 nucleotides agree with TRBD2. The CDR3 is 14 residues long. J was trimmed by 9 bases and V by 4 bases; bases with no gene match: 2. Germline CDR1 and CDR2: SGHTA and FQGTGA. Filled out from reference TRBV7-3 and TRBJ2-1, the complete variable domain reads GAGVSQTPSNKVTEKGKYVELRCDPISGHTALYWYRQSLGQGPEFLIYFQGTGAADDSGLPNDRFFAVRPEGSVSTLKIQRTERGDSAVYLCASSSGLAGAEQFFGPGTRLTVL.

Comments on this clonotype: Its ends do not fully match the called genes, so a read error is possible. V usage is TRBV24-1 and J usage is TRBJ2-2, with D tentatively TRBD2 (6 bases). The CDR3 has 13 amino acids. CDR1 and CDR2 from the germline V gene are KGHDR and SFDVKD. In DNA, the CDR3 is TGTGCCACCAGTGAGTTAGTAACCGGGGGGCTGTTTTTT. It is translated as CATSELVTGGLFF.

This clonotype was detected many times. CDR3 DNA: TGTGCCAGCAGTTCTCTTGGGCAGGGGGCAGGTGAAGCTTTCTTT. This translates into CASSSLGQGAGEAFF. The chain combines TRBV6-1 with TRBJ1-1; 8 bases fit TRBD1. With 5 bases clipped from V and 7 bases from J, the junction kept 12 bases outside the gene matches. The V gene's germline CDR1 is MNHNS and CDR2 SASEGT. This CDR3 comprises 15 residues.

The rearrangement uses TRBV9 and TRBJ2-2; D possibly corresponds to TRBD1 (5 bases). Trimming removed 0 bases from V and 5 bases from J, with 5 bases in between. The CDR3 has 13 amino acids. Looked up from germline, CDR1 is SGDLS and CDR2 is YYNGEE. CDR3 nucleotides: TGTGCCAGCAGCGTAGCAGGGACCGGGGAGCTGTTTTTT. The encoded protein is CASSVAGTGELFF.

V gene TRBV12-3 or TRBV12-4 combines with J gene TRBJ2-2, with a possible D match to TRBD1 (6 bases). V was pared by 5 bases and J by 5 bases, with 12 bases between. This CDR3 is 14 amino acids long. CDR3 region: CASSLQGRTGELFF. CDR3 bases: TGTGCCAGCAGTCTTCAGGGGCGAACCGGGGAGCTGTTTTTT.

A remark on this clonotype: Possible read error: a much larger clone is one base away. This rearrangement joins TRBV7-8 to TRBJ2-1; 13 bases fit TRBD2. Judging by the DNA end, TRBJ2-7 fits better; the J call may be wrong. CDR3 size: 15 residues. Germline loops: CDR1 SGHVS, CDR2 FQNEAQ. In nucleotides, the CDR3 is TGTGCCAGCAGCCGAAGGACTAGCGGGAGTAATGAGCAGTACTTC. Its protein product is CASSRRTSGSNEQYF.

There are many counts of this clonotype. The chain recombines TRBV6-2 or TRBV6-3 with TRBJ1-2; D not resolved. From germline, CDR1 is MNHEY and CDR2 SVGEGT. Deletions cut 2 bases from V and 5 bases from J, with 6 bases between. CDR3 size: 12 residues. The CDR3 bases are TGTGCCAGCAGTTACCACAATTATGGCTACACCTTC. This sequence encodes CASSYHNYGYTF.

This clonotype has just a few counts. V is TRBV14 and J is TRBJ2-7, with D hard to call. CDR1 and CDR2 from the germline V gene are SGHDN and FVKESK. The CDR3 totals 12 residues. V lost 5 bases to trimming and J lost 4 bases, with 9 bases between them. The CDR3 is CASSERTYEQYF. Written as DNA, the CDR3 is TGTGCCAGCAGCGAGCGTACATACGAGCAGTACTTC.

The chain uses TRBV18 and TRBJ1-2; weak D call: TRBD1 (6 bases). CDR1 and CDR2 (germline): KGHSH, LQKENI. The CDR3 covers 12 residues. Trimming shortened V by 3 bases and J by 8 bases, and 10 bases separated the two germline ends. The CDR3 sequence is CASSPPGAGYTF. CDR3 DNA sequence: TGTGCCAGCTCACCCCCAGGGGCGGGCTACACCTTC.

This clonotype was detected many times. The CDR3 DNA is TGCAGCGTTCAGGGTACGTCGAACACTGAAGCTTTCTTT. Translated: CSVQGTSNTEAFF. The chain employs TRBV29-1 and TRBJ1-1; weak D call: TRBD1 (5 bases). Germline assignment: CDR1 SQVTM and CDR2 ANQGSEA. Between the trimmed V and J ends, which lost 5 bases and 1 base, there was a span of 11 bases. The CDR3 has 13 residues. Drawing the rest from reference TRBV29-1 and TRBJ1-1, the complete variable domain is SAVISQKPSRDICQRGTSLTIQCQVDSQVTMMFWYRQQPGQSLTLIATANQGSEATYESGFVIDKFPISRPNLTFSTLTVSNMSPEDSSIYLCSVQGTSNTEAFFGQGTRLTVV.